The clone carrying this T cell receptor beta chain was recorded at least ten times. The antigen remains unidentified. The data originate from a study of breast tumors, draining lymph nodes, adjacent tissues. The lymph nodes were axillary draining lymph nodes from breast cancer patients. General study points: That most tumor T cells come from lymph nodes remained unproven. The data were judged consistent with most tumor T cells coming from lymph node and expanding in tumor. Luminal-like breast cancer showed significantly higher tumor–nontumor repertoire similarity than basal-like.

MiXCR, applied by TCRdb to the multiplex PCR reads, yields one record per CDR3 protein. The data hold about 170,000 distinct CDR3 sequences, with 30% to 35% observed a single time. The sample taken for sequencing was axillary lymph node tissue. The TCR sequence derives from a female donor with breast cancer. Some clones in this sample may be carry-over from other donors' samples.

The CDR3 DNA follows: TGTGCCATCAGTGGTCCCCCAGCGGCTAGCACAGATACGCAGTATTTT. Its protein product is CAISGPPAASTDTQYF. V and J are TRBV10-3 and TRBJ2-3; D is perhaps TRBD2 (5 bases). The CDR3 covers 16 residues. Germline-derived CDR1 and CDR2 are ENHRY and SYGVKD. Deletions cut 4 bases from V and 0 bases from J, with 14 bases between.